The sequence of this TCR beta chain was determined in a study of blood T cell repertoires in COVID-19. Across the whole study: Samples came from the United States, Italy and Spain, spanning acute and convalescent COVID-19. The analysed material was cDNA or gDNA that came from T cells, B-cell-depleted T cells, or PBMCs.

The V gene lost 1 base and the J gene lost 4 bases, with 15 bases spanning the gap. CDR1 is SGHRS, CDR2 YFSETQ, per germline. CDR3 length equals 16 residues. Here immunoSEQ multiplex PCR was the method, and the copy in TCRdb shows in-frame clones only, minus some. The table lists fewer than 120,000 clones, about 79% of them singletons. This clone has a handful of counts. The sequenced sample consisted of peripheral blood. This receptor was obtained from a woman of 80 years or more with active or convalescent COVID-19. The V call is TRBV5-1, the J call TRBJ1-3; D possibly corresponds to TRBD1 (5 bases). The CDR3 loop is CASSLIGQGSGNTIYF. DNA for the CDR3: TGCGCCAGCAGCTTGATTGGGCAGGGCTCCGGAAACACCATATATTTT.